This T cell receptor beta chain was sequenced during a study of vaccination and CD4 T cells after COVID-19. At the level of the study: The post-COVID samples were taken a median around 93 days after diagnosis, anywhere from 35 to 161.

Sequenced with the Oncomine TCR Beta short-read assay was DNA taken from cultured CD4+ T cells. TCRdb re-called the PCR reads with MiXCR, one entry per CDR3 protein. Among fewer than 20,000 distinct CDR3 sequences listed, 45% to 65% were seen once. Stated treatment: roughly ten-day PBMC culture with coronavirus spike peptide pools or control peptides (ViraFEST assay). Losses at the gene ends were 1 base for V and 11 bases for J; bases not matched to a gene: 5. Germline-derived CDR1 and CDR2 are LNHDA and SQIVND (reference sequence). This CDR3 spans 13 amino acids. As to this clonotype: Its antigen is unknown.

The chain recombines TRBV19 with TRBJ2-1; the match to TRBD1 covers 7 bases. The clonotype was recovered from a human donor who had recovered from COVID-19. The specimen was CD4+ T cells from blood, cultured in vitro. The chain's CDR3 is CASSIVPTGKQFF. The CDR3 region has the DNA TGTGCCAGTAGTATAGTCCCGACAGGGAAGCAGTTCTTC.